This entry lists 8 T cell receptor beta chains sequenced from one sample in a study of regulatory T cells in long-lasting Graves disease. Time point in this sample: newly diagnosed GD, antithyroid drugs for less than 3 months. TCR sequences were obtained from RNA taken from PBMCs. CDR3-region Arm-PCR and iRepertoire HTBI primers produced the TCR beta libraries. TCRdb re-called the multiplex PCR reads through MiXCR, storing one row per CDR3 protein. The sample records about 420,000 distinct CDR3 sequences, about a sixth being singletons. These data were also reused for a study on T cells in Graves' hyperthyroidism and ophthalmopathy.

The sample in question was peripheral blood mononuclear cells (PBMCs), obtained at new diagnosis, from a patient treated with antithyroid drugs. These TCRs come from a young woman with Graves disease.

V gene TRBV6-5 combines with J gene TRBJ2-1; D is possibly TRBD1 (8 bases). The CDR3 is made up of 19 amino acids. V lost 2 bases and J 4 bases, leaving 24 bases between the germline ends. Per germline, CDR1 MNHEY and CDR2 SVGAGI. The CDR3 DNA is TGTGCCAGCAGTTACGCCTACAGGCGAACAGGGGGGGTATACAATGAGCAGTTCTTC. The encoded protein is CASSYAYRRTGGVYNEQFF.

Remarks on this clonotype: A read error may be the cause here, since a much bigger clone is one base away. The rearrangement uses TRBV18 and TRBJ1-2, with TRBD1 matching 7 bases. The CDR3 covers 14 residues. V gave up 3 bases and J gave up 7 bases; unmatched junction bases: 8. Per the germline V gene, CDR1 is KGHSH and CDR2 is LQKENI. The CDR3 spells CASSPGGQICGYTF. As DNA, the CDR3 is TGTGCCAGCTCACCGGGGGGACAGATCTGTGGCTACACCTTC.

For this clonotype: This may stem from a read error, because a much larger clone lies one nucleotide away. CDR3 DNA sequence: TGCGCCAGCAGCCGATCAAGGACTAGCGGGAGTTCTGAGCAGTTCTTC. It yields the protein CASSRSRTSGSSEQFF. This sequence joins TRBV4-3 and TRBJ2-1, with 13 bases lining up with TRBD2. J gave up 9 bases and V 4 bases, and 9 bases lay outside the gene matches. Germline V gene lookup returns CDR1 LGHNA and CDR2 YSLEER. The CDR3 is 16 amino acids.

This clonotype was found a few times. J is TRBJ2-1 and V is TRBV24-1; 14 nucleotides line up with TRBD2. CDR1 is KGHDR and CDR2 is SFDVKD in the germline V gene. CDR3 size: 16 residues. J lost 9 bases, V lost 2 bases, and 5 bases had no gene match. The CDR3 DNA sequence: TGTGCCACCAGTGATTCGGGACTAGCGGGAGACGGTGAGCAGTTCTTC. Its protein product is CATSDSGLAGDGEQFF.

The sample holds many counts of this clonotype. The gene calls are TRBV13 and TRBJ2-1; 11 bases agree with TRBD2. V lost 0 bases, J lost 9 bases, and 7 bases stayed unmatched. CDR1 is PRHDT and CDR2 is FYEKMQ in the germline V gene (reference sequence). The CDR3 totals 16 residues. The CDR3 DNA sequence: TGTGCCAGCAGCTTAGGATTAGCGGGAGGGCTACGTGAGCAGTTCTTC. Its protein product is CASSLGLAGGLREQFF.

At least ten counts were recorded for this clonotype. The CDR3 sequence: CSAYSGTGGEGYTF. The CDR3 coding sequence is TGCAGTGCATACTCCGGGACAGGGGGCGAAGGCTACACCTTC. The chain recombines TRBV20-1 with TRBJ1-2, with 12 nucleotides matching TRBD1. The CDR3 sequence is 14 residues long. The ends lost 6 bases at V and 8 bases at J; junction bases unmatched: 10. Per the germline V gene, CDR1 is DFQATT and CDR2 is SNEGSKA (reference sequence).

This clonotype was seen only a few times. The rearrangement links TRBV7-2 to TRBJ2-1; D perhaps matches TRBD1 (5 bases). CDR1 is SGHTA, CDR2 FQGNSA, per germline. Trimming removed 1 base from V and 0 bases from J, with 7 bases in between. This CDR3 has 15 amino acids. CDR3 in DNA: TGTGCCAGCAGCTTAGACAGGTACTCCTACAATGAGCAGTTCTTC. The encoded protein is CASSLDRYSYNEQFF.

This clonotype has at least ten counts. This chain uses TRBV28 with TRBJ2-5, with a tentative D call TRBD2 (8 bases). CDR1 MDHEN and CDR2 SYDVKM come from the germline V gene. V lost 7 bases to trimming and J lost 4 bases, with 25 bases between them. This CDR3 is 17 amino acids long. CDR3 in DNA: TGTGCCAGCACCGACCCGAGGGGGCGGGAGGTCCTAGAGACCCAGTACTTC. Protein product: CASTDPRGREVLETQYF.